This TCR beta chain was recorded in a study of radiotherapy plus CTLA-4 blockade in lung cancer. At the level of the study: Disease control was achieved by 31% of patients, and objective responses by 18%.

In its sample, this clone was seen a few times. Its target is not known. Assay used: immunoSEQ multiplex PCR; TCRdb lists only in-frame clones, some missing. This table holds about 38,000 clones, about 80% found once. Focal radiation with ipilimumab CTLA-4 blockade was given to patients with chemo-refractory metastatic non-small-cell lung cancer. CDR3 size: 13 residues. Trimming removed 8 bases from V and 1 base from J, with 11 bases in between. CDR1 and CDR2 from the germline V gene are MNHNY and SVGAGI (reference sequence). Study-level results: Best predicting response, reportedly, were early blood T cell clone dynamics, with interferon-beta. Following radiotherapy plus ipilimumab, tumor-derived TCR clones expanded in the blood.

This chain uses TRBV6-6 with TRBJ1-1; D call uncertain. The starting material was peripheral blood, obtained from a patient treated with radiotherapy plus ipilimumab. The origin of this receptor is a human donor with non-small cell lung cancer who had stable disease on radiotherapy plus ipilimumab. Here the CDR3 reads CASLTRGNTEAFF. The CDR3 DNA follows: TGTGCCAGCCTCACTCGGGGGAACACTGAAGCTTTCTTT.